The text below deals with one TCR beta chain. The source of the sample is a study of human T cells and chemical hapten exposure. TCRdb reanalysed the RACE reads using MiXCR and keeps one entry per CDR3 protein. Of about 120,000 distinct CDR3 sequences in the sample, around 15% are singletons; the top ten hold about 0.85%. As to time point: patch test 1, 2 weeks after DPC sensitization. As for treatment: therapeutic diphenylcyclopropenone sensitization with weekly scalp DPC. Germline lookup yields CDR1 SGHVS and CDR2 FNYEAQ. The J segment lost 4 bases and the V segment lost 3 bases, leaving 2 bases of the junction unmatched. This CDR3 has 13 amino acids.

This receptor was obtained from a man younger than 35 with alopecia areata. Some clones in this sample may be carry-over from other donors' samples. Sequencing was performed on whole blood, taken in connection with sensitization to the hapten diphenylcyclopropenone (DPC). The chain employs TRBV7-6 and TRBJ1-1; 7 bases are shared with TRBD1. The CDR3 loop reads CASSFQGGTEAFF. The DNA for the CDR3 is TGTGCCAGCAGCTTCCAGGGGGGCACTGAAGCTTTCTTT.